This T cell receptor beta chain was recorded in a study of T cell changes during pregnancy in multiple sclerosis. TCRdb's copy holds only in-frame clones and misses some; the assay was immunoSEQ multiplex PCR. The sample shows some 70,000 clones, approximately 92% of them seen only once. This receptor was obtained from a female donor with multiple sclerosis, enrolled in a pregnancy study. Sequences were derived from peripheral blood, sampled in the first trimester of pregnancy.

The CDR3 protein is CATSGVRVSTDTQYF. The CDR3 DNA follows: TGTGCCACCTCCGGGGTGCGGGTTAGCACAGATACGCAGTATTTT. The V gene is TRBV2, the J gene TRBJ2-3; possible D gene TRBD2, 5 bases. Germline CDR1 and CDR2: SNHLY and FYNNEI. This CDR3 comprises 15 residues. Deletions cut 10 bases from V and 0 bases from J, with 17 bases between.